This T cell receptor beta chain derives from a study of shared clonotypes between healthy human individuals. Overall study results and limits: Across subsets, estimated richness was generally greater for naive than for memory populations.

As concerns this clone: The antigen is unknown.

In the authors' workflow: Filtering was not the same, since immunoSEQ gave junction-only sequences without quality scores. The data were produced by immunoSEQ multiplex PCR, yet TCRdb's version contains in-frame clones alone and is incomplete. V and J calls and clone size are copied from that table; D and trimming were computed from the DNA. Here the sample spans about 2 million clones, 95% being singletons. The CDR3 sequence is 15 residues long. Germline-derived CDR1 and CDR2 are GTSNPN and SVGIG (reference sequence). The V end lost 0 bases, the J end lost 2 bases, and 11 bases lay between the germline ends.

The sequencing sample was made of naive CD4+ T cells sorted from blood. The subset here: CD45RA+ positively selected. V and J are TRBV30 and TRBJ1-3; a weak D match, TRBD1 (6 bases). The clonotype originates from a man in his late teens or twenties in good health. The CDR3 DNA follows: TGTGCCTGGAGTGTACCGGGGGCACCTGGAAACACCATATATTTT. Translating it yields CAWSVPGAPGNTIYF.